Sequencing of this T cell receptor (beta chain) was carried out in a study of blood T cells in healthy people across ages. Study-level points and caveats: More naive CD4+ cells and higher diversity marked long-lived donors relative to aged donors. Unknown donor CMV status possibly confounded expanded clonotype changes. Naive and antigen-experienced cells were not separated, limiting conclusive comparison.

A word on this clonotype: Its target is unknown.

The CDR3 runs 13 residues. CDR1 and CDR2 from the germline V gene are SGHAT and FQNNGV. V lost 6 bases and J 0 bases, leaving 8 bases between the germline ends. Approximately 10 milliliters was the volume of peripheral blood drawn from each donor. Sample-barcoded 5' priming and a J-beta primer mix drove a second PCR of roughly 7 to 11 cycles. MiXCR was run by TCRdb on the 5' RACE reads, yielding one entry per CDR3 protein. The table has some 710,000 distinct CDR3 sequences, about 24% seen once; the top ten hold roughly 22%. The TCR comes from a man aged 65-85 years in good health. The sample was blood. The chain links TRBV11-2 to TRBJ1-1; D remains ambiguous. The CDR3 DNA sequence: TGTGCCAGCAGAAAACTTATGAACACTGAAGCTTTCTTT. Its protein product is CASRKLMNTEAFF.